Here is one TCR beta chain with its context. Antigen: not known. V lost 0 bases and J 2 bases, leaving 10 bases between the germline ends. CDR3 length: 16 residues. Germline CDR1 reads MNHNY; CDR2 reads SVGAGI (reference sequence). Specified time point: recipient sample about 28 days before transplant, after cytoreduction. The data were obtained in a study of T cell clonotyping in hematopoietic cell transplantation. Study information: Cytoreduction preceded collection of pretransplant recipient samples.

Findings and limits, study-wide: Higher Inverse Simpson Index values in graft donor and pretransplant recipient predicted broader posttransplant TCR diversity.

Assay used: immunoSEQ multiplex PCR; TCRdb lists only in-frame clones, some missing. This table holds 49,000 or so clones, about four fifths found once. The specimen was peripheral blood mononuclear cells, collected before stem cell transplant. The clonotype comes from a man in his sixties with myelodysplastic syndrome. Some clones in this sample may be carry-over from other donors' samples. The chain has TRBV6-6 and TRBJ2-2, with D possibly matching TRBD1 (6 bases). The CDR3 nucleotides read TGTGCCAGCAGTTACTCGCAGGGGCCTAACACCGGGGAGCTGTTTTTT. This codes for CASSYSQGPNTGELFF.